A single sample is the source of the 19 T cell receptor beta chains below, sequenced in a study of OX40 agonist ivuxolimab in advanced cancers. Method: immunoSEQ multiplex PCR; TCRdb's copy keeps in-frame clones and lacks some. The data contain 60,000 to 100,000 clones, 92% of them singletons. The material was CD4+ or CD8+ T cells sorted from blood, obtained in a trial of the OX40 agonist ivuxolimab. Receptors originate from an adult with an advanced solid tumor such as melanoma, head and neck, liver or kidney cancer.

The J gene is TRBJ1-3, the V gene TRBV7-2; D may be TRBD1 (5 bases). Germline-derived CDR1 and CDR2 are SGHTA and FQGNSA. The CDR3 consists of 15 residues. Trimming stripped 5 bases from V and 0 bases from J, with 11 bases between. The CDR3 loop is CASSMTVDSGNTIYF. CDR3 DNA sequence: TGTGCCAGCAGCATGACAGTGGACTCTGGAAACACCATATATTTT. Supplemented by reference TRBV7-2 and TRBJ1-3, the full variable domain reads GAGVSQSPSNKVTEKGKDVELRCDPISGHTALYWYRQSLGQGLEFLIYFQGNSAPDKSGLPSDRFSAERTGGSVSTLTIQRTQQEDSAVYLCASSMTVDSGNTIYFGEGSWLTVV.

The chain recombines TRBV7-9 with TRBJ1-1; D unclear. Germline V gene sequence: CDR1 SEHNR, CDR2 FQNEAQ (reference sequence). The CDR3 contains 16 residues. The ends were cut back, 0 bases at V and 3 bases at J, with 14 bases in the middle. CDR3 amino acids: CASSLAEAGWDTEAFF. The CDR3 DNA is TGTGCCAGCAGCTTAGCGGAGGCAGGATGGGACACTGAAGCTTTCTTT. The variable domain in full, completed from reference TRBV7-9 and TRBJ1-1, reads DTGVSQNPRHKITKRGQNVTFRCDPISEHNRLYWYRQTLGQGPEFLTYFQNEAQLEKSRLLSDRFSAERPKGSFSTLEIQRTEQGDSAMYLCASSLAEAGWDTEAFFGQGTRLTVV.

CDR3 sequence (DNA): TGTGCCAGCAGTGGGACAGGTTCCGCGAACACTGAAGCTTTCTTT. Its translation: CASSGTGSANTEAFF. The chain joins TRBV2 to TRBJ1-1, with 7 bases identical to TRBD1. V dropped 4 bases and J dropped 1; count of bases not matched to a gene: 6. The CDR3 extends over 15 amino acids. CDR1 is SNHLY, CDR2 FYNNEI, per germline.

The rearrangement uses TRBV4-2 and TRBJ2-5; no clear D gene. CDR3 length equals 15 residues. Germline V gene lookup returns CDR1 LGHNA and CDR2 YNFKEQ. The germline V and J ends were trimmed by 1 base and 7 bases, with 16 bases remaining between them. CDR3 amino acids: CASSQVLMGPGTQYF. DNA of the CDR3: TGTGCCAGCAGCCAAGTCCTCATGGGTCCCGGGACCCAGTACTTC.

On this clone itself: Other nucleotide sequences in the sample specify the same CDR3. The V gene is TRBV11-3, the J gene TRBJ2-5, with D uncertain. The CDR3 sequence is 12 residues long. Trimming removed 4 bases at V and 5 bases at J, with 8 bases between. Germline CDR1 is SGHNT and CDR2 is YENEEA. Here the CDR3 reads CASSSTGETQYF. The CDR3 DNA sequence: TGTGCCAGCAGCTCAACCGGTGAGACCCAGTACTTC.

The genes are TRBV4-3 and TRBJ2-1, with D unresolved. CDR1 is LGHNA, CDR2 YSLEER, per germline. CDR3 length: 16 amino acids. Trimming left V 3 bases short and J 5 bases short, with 17 bases between. DNA of the CDR3: TGCGCCAGCAGCCACTACGAAACTGGGTTTAACAATGAGCAGTTCTTC. As protein: CASSHYETGFNNEQFF.

The count of this clone is one. The J gene is TRBJ2-2, the V gene TRBV30, with 7 positions matching TRBD2. V lost 5 bases to trimming and J lost 3 bases; unmatched junction nucleotides: 6. Per germline, CDR1 GTSNPN and CDR2 SVGIG (reference sequence). This CDR3 region has 14 residues. The CDR3 protein is CAWGEGHHTGELFF. CDR3 DNA sequence: TGTGCCTGGGGGGAGGGGCATCACACCGGGGAGCTGTTTTTT.

The rearrangement uses TRBV7-2 and TRBJ2-7, with 7 bases aligning to TRBD2. The CDR3 runs to 15 residues. J gave up 4 bases and V 3 bases, and 9 bases lay outside the gene matches. CDR1 SGHTA and CDR2 FQGNSA come from the germline V gene. In DNA form, the CDR3 reads TGTGCCAGCAGCTTTGGTGGGAGGGCCGTATACGAGCAGTACTTC. Its protein product is CASSFGGRAVYEQYF.

The V call is TRBV5-1, the J call TRBJ1-3; D not resolved. V was cut by 4 bases and J by 8 bases, with 7 bases left in between. Germline loops: CDR1 SGHRS, CDR2 YFSETQ. CDR3 length equals 11 residues. The CDR3, as DNA: TGCGCCAGCAGCCTGGGTGACACCATATATTTT. This sequence encodes CASSLGDTIYF.

The chain has TRBV7-2 and TRBJ1-1, with 7 bases matching TRBD1. CDR1 and CDR2 from the germline V gene are SGHTA and FQGNSA. The CDR3 spans 13 residues. After removal of 5 bases from V and 8 bases from J, the junction contained 8 bases not matched to a gene. CDR3 in DNA: TGTGCCAGCAGCCCAGGGGGGCGTATGGAAGCTTTCTTT. It specifies CASSPGGRMEAFF.

The chain uses TRBV2 and TRBJ1-1, with no clear D. The CDR3 loop spans 13 amino acids. V lost 5 bases to trimming and J lost 1 base, with 8 bases between them. The V gene's germline CDR1 is SNHLY and CDR2 FYNNEI. The DNA for the CDR3 is TGTGCCAGCAGTCTCACGAAGAACACTGAAGCTTTCTTT. Its translation is CASSLTKNTEAFF.

The rearrangement links TRBV19 to TRBJ1-3; 8 nucleotides line up with TRBD1. Germline CDR1 LNHDA, CDR2 SQIVND (reference sequence). The CDR3 loop spans 20 amino acids. The V gene end was trimmed by 2 bases and the J gene end by 4 bases; junction bases not matched to a gene: 19. The CDR3 spells CASSISFRFGTGFPGNTIYF. Written as DNA, the CDR3 is TGTGCCAGTAGTATATCGTTTCGGTTCGGGACAGGCTTCCCCGGAAACACCATATATTTT.

The rearrangement uses TRBV7-2 and TRBJ1-4, with D possibly being TRBD1 (5 bases). The CDR3 contains 13 residues. In germline, CDR1 is SGHTA, CDR2 FQGNSA. The V end was cut by 5 bases, the J end by 4 bases, with 8 bases between. The CDR3 DNA is TGTGCCAGCAGCAGACAGCTTAATGAAAAACTGTTTTTT. Translated, it gives CASSRQLNEKLFF.

This clone was seen more than once but under ten times. The chain carries TRBV28 and TRBJ1-4, with D maybe TRBD1 (6 bases). V lost 5 bases and J lost 8, with 18 bases in between. This CDR3 spans 15 amino acids. Per the germline V gene, CDR1 is MDHEN and CDR2 is SYDVKM. CDR3 region: CASSPPTTGIEKLFF. As DNA, the CDR3 is TGTGCCAGCAGTCCCCCTACGACAGGTATCGAAAAACTGTTTTTT.

The chain carries TRBV6-5 and TRBJ1-1; D call uncertain. Trimming took off 2 bases at V and 3 bases at J, with 7 bases between the two ends. The CDR3 loop spans 13 amino acids. Germline CDR1 is MNHEY and CDR2 is SVGAGI. The CDR3 DNA reads as TGTGCCAGCAGTTACCGGGAATACACTGAAGCTTTCTTT. This gives the protein CASSYREYTEAFF.

Points on this clone: The junction departs from germline at one end; a sequencing error may be responsible. The rearrangement links TRBV18 to TRBJ2-1; D call uncertain. This CDR3 is built from 12 residues. Per the germline V gene, CDR1 is KGHSH and CDR2 is LQKENI. The CDR3: CASSSLYDEQFF. In nucleotides, the CDR3 is TGTGCCAGCTCATCCCTCTACGATGAGCAGTTCTTC.

This sequence joins TRBV5-1 and TRBJ1-2; 7 bases are a match to TRBD1. CDR1 and CDR2 (germline): SGHRS, YFSETQ. The V gene end was trimmed by 0 bases and the J gene end by 7 bases; junction bases not matched to a gene: 9. The CDR3 is 15 amino acids. CDR3 bases: TGCGCCAGCAGCTTGGAGGGACAGAACGTCGGTGGCTACACCTTC. Residues: CASSLEGQNVGGYTF.

The chain employs TRBV7-2 and TRBJ1-2, with a weak D call TRBD1 (6 bases). Germline V gives CDR1 SGHTA, CDR2 FQGNSA. The CDR3 is 14 amino acids. The V end lost 4 bases, the J end lost 12 bases, and 21 bases lay between the germline ends. The CDR3 region is CASSSLYGQPPDTF. The DNA for the CDR3 is TGTGCCAGCAGCTCACTATACGGACAGCCTCCGGACACCTTC.

The chain carries TRBV7-9 and TRBJ1-4; 9 nucleotides line up with TRBD1. Per germline, CDR1 SEHNR and CDR2 FQNEAQ (reference sequence). The CDR3 loop spans 15 amino acids. The trim removed 5 bases at V and 2 bases at J, leaving 3 bases unmatched. The CDR3 DNA reads TGTGCCAGCAGCGAAACAGGGGGCACTAATGAAAAACTGTTTTTT. It codes for CASSETGGTNEKLFF.